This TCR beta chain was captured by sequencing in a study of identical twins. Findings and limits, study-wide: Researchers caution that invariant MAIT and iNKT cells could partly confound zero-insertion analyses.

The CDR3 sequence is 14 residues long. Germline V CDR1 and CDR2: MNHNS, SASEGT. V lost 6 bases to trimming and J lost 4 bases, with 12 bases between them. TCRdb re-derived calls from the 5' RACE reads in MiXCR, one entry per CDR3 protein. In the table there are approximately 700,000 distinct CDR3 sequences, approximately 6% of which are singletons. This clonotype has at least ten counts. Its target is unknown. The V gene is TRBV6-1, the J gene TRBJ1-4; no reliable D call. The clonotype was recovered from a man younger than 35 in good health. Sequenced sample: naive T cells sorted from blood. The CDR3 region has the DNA TGTGCCAGCAGACCGGGCCTGAATAATGAAAAACTGTTTTTT. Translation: CASRPGLNNEKLFF.